This TCR beta chain was sequenced in a study of blood T cell repertoires in COVID-19. TCRdb's copy holds only in-frame clones and misses some; the assay was immunoSEQ multiplex PCR. The table records some 56,000 clones, 84% of them present only once. V lost 3 bases and J 2 bases, leaving 16 bases between the germline ends. Germline CDR1 reads SGDLS; CDR2 reads YYNGEE. The CDR3 loop spans 16 amino acids. V gene TRBV9 combines with J gene TRBJ2-3, with D possibly matching TRBD1 (6 bases). The sample comprised peripheral blood. This TCR came from a woman aged 80 or over with acute or convalescent COVID-19. CDR3 region: CASSAGDMRATDTQYF. The CDR3 DNA sequence: TGTGCCAGCAGCGCAGGGGATATGAGGGCCACAGATACGCAGTATTTT.